This record looks at one T cell receptor (beta chain) sequence and its context. The antigen is undetermined. The conserved phenylalanine or tryptophan is not found at the CDR3 terminus, so this likely reflects a read error. The DNA is omitted, as the CDR3 cannot be located on it reliably, and the CDR3 follows TCRdb's listing. The template used for profiling TCR beta VDJ and CDR3 was genomic DNA. From the reads, TCRdb called clonotypes with MiXCR, one entry per CDR3 protein. This table has hundreds of thousands of distinct CDR3 sequences, 65% to 80% appearing once. This record comes from a study of CD8+CD57+ T cells in acquired aplastic anemia. On the study more broadly: The DNA of sorted CD4+ and CD8+ cells averaged 3.2 ug. Healthy donor CD4+ samples were sequenced to a depth that averaged roughly 10 million reads. Study-level findings and limits: Comparison of patients with controls identified 25 to 35 shared CD8+ CDR3 sequences. Patient and control CD8+ Simpson's diversity was not significantly different.

Both ends counted, the CDR3 spans 13 residues. The germline CDR1 and CDR2 sequences are SSHAT and FNYEAQ (reference sequence). The sample was sorted CD4+, CD8+, or CD8+CD57+ T cells (not recorded which) from PBMCs. The clonotype was recovered from a human donor in good health, serving as a control. The V gene is TRBV7-7, the J gene TRBJ2-2; TRBD1, as called in the table, went unchecked against the DNA. The CDR3 region is CASSPPGQGETQY.